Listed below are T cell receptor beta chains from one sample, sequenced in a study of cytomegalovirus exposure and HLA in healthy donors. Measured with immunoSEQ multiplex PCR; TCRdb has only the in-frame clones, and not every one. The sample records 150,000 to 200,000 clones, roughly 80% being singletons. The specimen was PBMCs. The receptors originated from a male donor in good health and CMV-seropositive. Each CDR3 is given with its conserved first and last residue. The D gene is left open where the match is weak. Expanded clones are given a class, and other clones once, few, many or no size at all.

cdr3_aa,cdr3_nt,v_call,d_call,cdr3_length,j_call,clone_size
CASSGEASPLEETQYF,TGTGCCAGCAGTGGAGAGGCTAGCCCCCTTGAGGAGACCCAGTACTTC,TRBV27,NA,16,TRBJ2-5,once
CASSSLTSGSGNEQFF,TGTGCCAGCAGTTCCCTCACTAGCGGGAGTGGTAATGAGCAGTTCTTC,TRBV27,TRBD2,16,TRBJ2-1,NA
CASSLGQGYETQYF,TGTGCCAGCAGCTTGGGACAGGGTTATGAGACCCAGTACTTC,TRBV7-8,TRBD1,14,TRBJ2-5,NA
CASSWGQGATEAFF,TGTGCCAGCAGCTGGGGGCAGGGGGCGACTGAAGCTTTCTTT,TRBV5-5,TRBD1,14,TRBJ1-1,NA
CASSQVRTGLSYEQYF,TGTGCCAGCAGCCAAGTCCGGACAGGGTTATCCTACGAGCAGTACTTC,TRBV14,TRBD1,16,TRBJ2-7,NA
CASSLEGVPTEAFF,TGCGCCAGCAGCTTGGAAGGGGTACCCACTGAAGCTTTCTTT,TRBV5-1,NA,14,TRBJ1-1,NA
CASSFSAGHNSPLHF,TGTGCCAGCAGCTTTTCCGCAGGCCATAATTCACCCCTCCACTTT,TRBV5-5,NA,15,TRBJ1-6,NA
CASQGGGDYGYTF,TGTGCCTCCCAGGGGGGCGGCGACTATGGCTACACCTTC,TRBV28,TRBD1,13,TRBJ1-2,NA
CASSEASGNFEQFF,TGTGCCAGCAGTGAAGCTAGCGGTAATTTTGAGCAGTTCTTC,TRBV6-4,TRBD2,14,TRBJ2-1,NA
CASSFDRVLTPGGNTEAFF,TGTGCCAGCAGTTTTGACAGGGTCCTAACACCTGGTGGGAACACTGAAGCTTTCTTT,TRBV27,TRBD1,19,TRBJ1-1,NA
CASSLVVGTEQETQYF,TGTGCCAGCAGCTTAGTTGTAGGAACAGAACAAGAGACCCAGTACTTC,TRBV7-9,NA,16,TRBJ2-5,NA
CASSVRDRDNEQFF,TGTGCCAGCAGTGTCCGGGACAGGGACAATGAGCAGTTCTTC,TRBV6-1,TRBD1,14,TRBJ2-1,NA
CASSQTPMMNTEAFF,TGTGCCAGCTCACAGACACCGATGATGAACACTGAAGCTTTCTTT,TRBV18,NA,15,TRBJ1-1,NA
CASSATISGSNYGYTF,TGCGCCAGCAGCGCGACAATCTCAGGGTCGAACTATGGCTACACCTTC,TRBV5-1,NA,16,TRBJ1-2,once